Listed below are T cell receptor beta chains from one sample, sequenced in a study of T cell repertoires in cytomegalovirus infection. TCRdb reprocessed the reads via MiXCR and lists one record per CDR3 protein. Of about 180,000 distinct CDR3 sequences in the sample, around 15% were seen once. Source material: PBMCs. These receptors all come from a human donor in good health (CMV status not recorded). Some clones in this sample may be carry-over from other donors' samples. The CDR3 runs from the conserved cysteine through the conserved F or W.

V	J	CDR3
TRBV9	TRBJ2-7	CASSARASGYEQYF
TRBV7-2	TRBJ1-3	CASRMVAGNTIYF
TRBV7-2	TRBJ1-1	CASSSHRVEAFF
TRBV7-3	TRBJ2-1	CASSQRRSSYNEQFF
TRBV5-6	TRBJ2-1	CASSHPAHEQFF
TRBV30	TRBJ1-1	CAWSVRGTVMNTEAFF
TRBV11-2	TRBJ2-7	CASSSVGPGPYEQYF
TRBV15	TRBJ2-2	CATQTGGPLTGELFF
TRBV7-6	TRBJ2-2	CASSTGSGTSGELFF
TRBV15	TRBJ2-7	CATSPRGGSSSYEQYF
TRBV19	TRBJ2-2	CASSSPPGTARTGELFF
TRBV10-3	TRBJ2-1	CAIARTGYNEQFF
TRBV20-1	TRBJ2-3	CSARDPLSRRSDTQYF
TRBV20-1	TRBJ2-1	CSARDRTSGGASNEQFF
TRBV15	TRBJ1-2	CATSSITLGANYGYTF
TRBV28	TRBJ1-2	CASSFGTSNYGYTF
TRBV7-8	TRBJ1-2	CASSLGYPPGTTGGYTF
TRBV7-2	TRBJ2-1	CASSPDRGSEQFF
TRBV24-1	TRBJ1-5	CATSDQTISNQPQHF
TRBV28	TRBJ2-2	CASGLEGRGTGELFF
TRBV19	TRBJ2-1	CASSMDGHNEQFF
TRBV19	TRBJ2-3	CASSIGNRMDTQYF
TRBV7-9	TRBJ2-7	CASSRTSGPGRAEQYF
TRBV6-2/TRBV6-3	TRBJ2-1	CASTLALFPSGRLGEQFF
TRBV11-2	TRBJ1-3	CASSLDPGQGNTIYF
TRBV24-1	TRBJ2-2	CATRALGDTGELFF
TRBV7-9	TRBJ1-2	CASSNPTGLNYGYTF
TRBV5-1	TRBJ2-5	CASSLNTGGDETQYF
TRBV3-1	TRBJ2-7	CASSQRPGTNEQYF
TRBV6-2/TRBV6-3	TRBJ1-1	CASSRPGRPQAFF
TRBV29-1	TRBJ1-1	CSVEDGNTEAFF
TRBV5-6	TRBJ2-1	CASSWDFVNEQFF
TRBV27	TRBJ2-7	CASTSTGPYSYEQYF
TRBV7-8	TRBJ1-1	CASSPSGQSSEAFF
TRBV3-1	TRBJ2-3	CASSGRYTGDTQYF
TRBV7-3	TRBJ1-2	CASSLRGPGGGNYGYTF
TRBV6-1	TRBJ1-1	CASSERGRGNTEAFF
TRBV4-1	TRBJ2-1	CASSQDPGTPSSYNEQFF
TRBV7-3	TRBJ2-1	CASSAGGGGSYNEQFF
TRBV18	TRBJ2-1	CASSPRGQGSYNEQFF
TRBV4-2	TRBJ2-3	CASSLASGGSTDTQYF
TRBV6-1	TRBJ2-2	CASRRIATGELFF
TRBV6-2/TRBV6-3	TRBJ2-1	CASSYSGREQFF
TRBV2	TRBJ2-2	CASVAGPRAGELFF
TRBV20-1	TRBJ2-7	CSAPMDTYEQYF